The present T cell receptor (beta chain) was sequenced within a study of identical twins. Study-level results: Alpha sequences that were out-of-frame and twin-shared showed an excess of low generation probability. Cord blood beta clonotypes that were abundant carried fewer insertions, and memory repertoires showed no such trend.

As for this clonotype: The antigen remains unidentified.

The V gene lost 2 bases and the J gene lost 0 bases, with 9 bases spanning the gap. Looked up from germline, CDR1 is SGHKS and CDR2 is YYEKEE (reference sequence). The CDR3 contains 15 residues. After template switching added a universal primer site, the resulting cDNA carried unique molecular identifiers. TCRdb reprocessed the 5' RACE reads via MiXCR and lists one record per CDR3 protein. The data show hundreds of thousands of distinct CDR3 sequences, 9% to 15% seen once. The same specimen was also included in a second study, on yellow fever vaccine responses in identical twins. That report notes: Twins' vaccine T cell responses reportedly seemed partly convergent and partly personalized.

The chain combines TRBV5-5 with TRBJ1-5; D is undetermined. The specimen sequenced was CD8+ T cells sorted from blood. The clonotype was recovered from a woman under 30 in good health. The CDR3 region has the DNA TGTGCCAGCAGCTTAGGTTCCAGTAGCAATCAGCCCCAGCATTTT. Residues: CASSLGSSSNQPQHF.